The next 32 T cell receptor beta chains were all read from a single sample in a study of cytomegalovirus exposure and HLA in healthy donors. With 60 Vbeta and 13 Jbeta primers, the PCR was carried out. Produced via immunoSEQ multiplex PCR; TCRdb's table is partial and in-frame only. The sample consists of under 150,000 clones, more than 60% of them appearing once. What was sequenced was PBMCs. The receptors derive from a male donor in good health and CMV-seronegative.

This clone was seen only once. The chain has TRBV27 and TRBJ1-5; D is undetermined. V lost 2 bases and J lost 1, with 9 bases in between. CDR3 length: 15 residues. CDR1 is MNHEY and CDR2 is SMNVEV in the germline V gene (reference sequence). This CDR3 is CASSLAGLSNQPQHF. The DNA of the CDR3 is TGTGCCAGCAGTTTAGCCGGACTCAGCAATCAGCCCCAGCATTTT.

The chain combines TRBV27 with TRBJ2-3, with 9 nucleotides matching TRBD2. Germline CDR1 and CDR2: MNHEY and SMNVEV (reference sequence). The CDR3 runs to 17 residues. J was trimmed by 2 bases and V by 5 bases; bases with no gene match: 11. CDR3 in amino acids: CASSPPRERGATDTQYF. The CDR3 nucleotides read TGTGCCAGCAGTCCCCCCCGAGAGCGGGGGGCCACAGATACGCAGTATTTT.

This clone was detected only a few times. This chain joins TRBV19 and TRBJ2-1; 16 bases agree with TRBD2. V shed 6 bases and J 4 bases; nucleotides not matched to a gene: 9. Germline lookup yields CDR1 LNHDA and CDR2 SQIVND (reference sequence). The CDR3 is made up of 18 amino acids. CDR3 in amino acids: CASRPGLAGGPGYNEQFF. The CDR3 DNA reads as TGTGCCAGTAGGCCGGGACTAGCGGGGGGGCCTGGTTACAATGAGCAGTTCTTC. The full variable domain, its missing parts supplied by reference TRBV19 and TRBJ2-1, is DGGITQSPKYLFRKEGQNVTLSCEQNLNHDAMYWYRQDPGQGLRLIYYSQIVNDFQKGDIAEGYSVSREKKESFPLTVTSAQKNPTAFYLCASRPGLAGGPGYNEQFFGPGTRLTVL.

The rearrangement links TRBV10-3 to TRBJ2-2; weak D call: TRBD2 (6 bases). This CDR3 region has 15 residues. Looked up from germline, CDR1 is ENHRY and CDR2 is SYGVKD. The V end was cut by 3 bases, the J end by 2 bases, with 10 bases between. As DNA, the CDR3 is TGTGCCATCAGTGATGGGGGGAGCAACACCGGGGAGCTGTTTTTT. Protein product: CAISDGGSNTGELFF.

V usage is TRBV10-3 and J usage is TRBJ1-3; 9 bases are a match to TRBD1. Trimming removed 4 bases from V and 5 bases from J; junction bases left unmatched: 3. This CDR3 contains 14 residues. Germline V gene lookup returns CDR1 ENHRY and CDR2 SYGVKD. CDR3 sequence (DNA): TGTGCCATCAGTGGGACAGGGGTAAGAAACACCATATATTTT. Translating it yields CAISGTGVRNTIYF.

This clone was recorded a few times. The chain links TRBV27 to TRBJ2-2, with D possibly matching TRBD1 (7 bases). Germline loops: CDR1 MNHEY, CDR2 SMNVEV (reference sequence). Trimming pared 3 bases from V and 15 bases from J, leaving 14 bases between. CDR3 length equals 12 residues. CDR3 region: CASSFTQGGLFF. The CDR3 DNA reads as TGTGCCAGCAGTTTTACTCAGGGGGGTTTGTTTTTT.

V and J are TRBV11-2 and TRBJ2-2, with 10 positions matching TRBD1. Per the germline V gene, CDR1 is SGHAT and CDR2 is FQNNGV. This CDR3 comprises 15 residues. V was clipped by 5 bases and J by 2 bases; unmatched bases: 2. This CDR3 reads CASSGQGDNTGELFF. In nucleotides, the CDR3 is TGTGCCAGCAGCGGACAGGGGGACAACACCGGGGAGCTGTTTTTT.

This clone has a single count. The V gene is TRBV30, the J gene TRBJ1-2, with D maybe TRBD1 (6 bases). This CDR3 is built from 16 residues. Trimming took 0 bases from V and 3 from J, leaving 17 bases between them. Looked up from germline, CDR1 is GTSNPN and CDR2 is SVGIG (reference sequence). The CDR3 DNA is TGTGCCTGGAGTGTTCCTTTTAGACAGGATCACTATGGCTACACCTTC. It is translated as CAWSVPFRQDHYGYTF.

CDR3 sequence reads: CASSYRAGGGSDEQFF. Here the CDR3 DNA reads TGTGCCAGCAGCTACCGAGCGGGCGGGGGGTCGGATGAGCAGTTCTTC. The chain has TRBV9 and TRBJ2-1, with 8 bases that match TRBD2. Per the germline V gene, CDR1 is SGDLS and CDR2 is YYNGEE. The junction had 14 bases not matched to a gene; V was cut back by 4 bases and J by 8 bases. The CDR3 is 16 residues long.

The chain combines TRBV6-5 with TRBJ1-4; 9 positions agree with TRBD1. With 7 bases clipped from V and 5 bases from J, the junction kept 5 bases outside the gene matches. The CDR3 is 14 residues long. The V gene's germline CDR1 is MNHEY and CDR2 SVGAGI. Written as DNA, the CDR3 is TGTGCCAGCACCAGGACAGGGGCGAATGAAAAACTGTTTTTT. Translation gives CASTRTGANEKLFF.

The rearrangement links TRBV5-1 to TRBJ2-7, with a possible D match to TRBD2 (5 bases). This CDR3 region has 12 residues. V dropped 5 bases and J dropped 2 bases, with 8 bases sitting between them. Germline CDR1 and CDR2: SGHRS and YFSETQ. CDR3 DNA sequence: TGCGCCAGCAGGGAGGAAACCTACGAGCAGTACTTC. Its protein is CASREETYEQYF.

This chain links TRBV6-5 with TRBJ2-2, with 12 positions matching TRBD1. Germline V gives CDR1 MNHEY, CDR2 SVGAGI. The junction had 5 bases not matched to a gene; V was cut back by 2 bases and J by 7 bases. The CDR3 spans 16 residues. The CDR3 bases are TGTGCCAGCAGTTACCTCGGGACAGGGGGCCACGGGGAGCTGTTTTTT. It codes for CASSYLGTGGHGELFF.

This chain connects TRBV6-1 to TRBJ1-5, with 7 bases matching TRBD1. This CDR3 has 14 amino acids. V lost 5 bases to trimming and J lost 7 bases; unmatched junction nucleotides: 8. Per germline, CDR1 MNHNS and CDR2 SASEGT. The CDR3 sequence is CASSSTGAGQPQHF. The CDR3 bases are TGTGCCAGCAGTAGCACAGGGGCAGGGCAGCCCCAGCATTTT.

This clone was observed a handful of times. The CDR3 DNA is TGTGCCAGTCAGGATCCGGGAAACACCATATATTTT. It specifies CASQDPGNTIYF. V usage is TRBV27 and J usage is TRBJ1-3; no clear D gene. Germline values: CDR1 MNHEY, CDR2 SMNVEV (reference sequence). The CDR3 loop spans 12 amino acids. The ends were cut back, 9 bases at V and 4 bases at J, with 10 bases in the middle.

The chain uses TRBV27 and TRBJ1-1; D not resolved. V lost 6 bases and J lost 1, with 12 bases in between. CDR3 length: 14 amino acids. CDR1 and CDR2 from the germline V gene are MNHEY and SMNVEV (reference sequence). The DNA of the CDR3 is TGTGCCAGCAGAGCCCCCGGGAGGAACACTGAAGCTTTCTTT. Translating gives CASRAPGRNTEAFF.

V and J are TRBV19 and TRBJ1-5; 9 positions agree with TRBD1. Trimming removed 5 bases from V and 7 bases from J; junction bases left unmatched: 12. The germline V gene has CDR1 LNHDA and CDR2 SQIVND (reference sequence). CDR3 length: 16 residues. For the CDR3, the DNA is TGTGCCAGTAGTCCGACCGGGACAGGGATGGGACAGCCCCAGCATTTT. Amino acids: CASSPTGTGMGQPQHF.

V gene TRBV14 combines with J gene TRBJ1-2; TRBD1 matches at 12 bases. The CDR3 is 17 amino acids. V shed 0 bases and J 8 bases; nucleotides not matched to a gene: 10. From germline, CDR1 is SGHDN and CDR2 FVKESK. CDR3 sequence: CASSQDDLGQGAWGYTF. The DNA for the CDR3 is TGTGCCAGCAGCCAAGATGACCTGGGACAGGGGGCCTGGGGCTACACCTTC.

CDR3 nucleotides: TGTGCCAGCAGTGTACCCGGGACTCCATCTGGCTACACCTTC. Protein: CASSVPGTPSGYTF. The chain is built from TRBV6-1 and TRBJ1-2, with D tentatively TRBD1 (5 bases). V gave up 4 bases and J gave up 7 bases, with 16 bases separating them. The CDR3 extends over 14 amino acids. Germline loops: CDR1 MNHNS, CDR2 SASEGT.

The chain uses TRBV10-3 and TRBJ1-6, with TRBD1 matching 8 bases. The J segment lost 7 bases and the V segment lost 3 bases, leaving 2 bases of the junction unmatched. CDR1 and CDR2 from the germline V gene are ENHRY and SYGVKD. The CDR3 runs to 14 residues. The CDR3 nucleotides read TGTGCCATCAGTGAAGACAGGGGAAATTCACCCCTCCACTTT. Amino acid sequence: CAISEDRGNSPLHF.

This chain links TRBV10-3 with TRBJ2-1; TRBD2 aligns across 8 bases. The V and J ends lost 2 bases and 11 bases, in that order; junction bases with no gene match: 5. The V gene's germline CDR1 is ENHRY and CDR2 SYGVKD. CDR3 length: 13 amino acids. The CDR3 reads CAISEPRTSQQFF. The CDR3 DNA sequence: TGTGCCATCAGTGAGCCCAGGACTAGCCAGCAGTTCTTC.

The count of this clone is one. The CDR3 here is CASSSPFGQEFATNEKLFF. The CDR3 region has the DNA TGTGCCAGCAGCTCCCCTTTTGGACAGGAGTTTGCAACTAATGAAAAACTGTTTTTT. The V gene is TRBV9, the J gene TRBJ1-4; TRBD1 agrees at 7 bases. In germline, CDR1 is SGDLS, CDR2 YYNGEE. The CDR3 covers 19 residues. Trimming cost V 4 bases and J 0 bases; bases outside gene matches: 15.

The CDR3 loop is CASSLGGQGLYGYTF. In DNA, the CDR3 is TGCGCCAGCAGCTTGGGGGGACAGGGCCTCTATGGCTACACCTTC. The V gene is TRBV5-1, the J gene TRBJ1-2; 9 bases match TRBD1. After removal of 0 bases from V and 4 bases from J, the junction contained 4 bases not matched to a gene. Germline lookup yields CDR1 SGHRS and CDR2 YFSETQ. The CDR3 has 15 residues.

On this clone itself: This sample includes further DNA sequences coding for the same CDR3. V gene TRBV4-1 combines with J gene TRBJ2-5, with TRBD1 matching over 9 bases. V was pared by 4 bases and J by 2 bases, with 2 bases of the junction left unmatched. The length of the CDR3 is 14 residues. CDR1 is MGHRA and CDR2 is YSYEKL in the germline V gene. CDR3 DNA: TGCGCCAGCAGCCGCGGACAGGGGCAAGAGACCCAGTACTTC. As protein: CASSRGQGQETQYF.

This chain uses TRBV7-3 with TRBJ1-6; the match to TRBD1 covers 7 bases. The CDR3 has 14 amino acids. The germline V gene has CDR1 SGHTA and CDR2 FQGTGA. V lost 5 bases to trimming and J lost 7 bases; unmatched junction nucleotides: 5. DNA for the CDR3: TGTGCCAGCAGCCTGGGGACAGAGAATTCACCCCTCCACTTT. This translates into CASSLGTENSPLHF.

J is TRBJ2-7 and V is TRBV5-1; 7 nucleotides match TRBD1. After removal of 3 bases from V and 5 bases from J, the junction contained 11 bases not matched to a gene. The CDR3 runs to 15 residues. The germline V gene encodes CDR1 SGHRS and CDR2 YFSETQ. The CDR3 sequence: CASSSWTGQPDEQYF. CDR3 nucleotide sequence: TGCGCCAGCAGCTCGTGGACAGGCCAGCCAGACGAGCAGTACTTC.

The rearrangement links TRBV30 to TRBJ2-5, with a possible D match to TRBD2 (7 bases). The J call is doubtful: the DNA matches TRBJ2-7 better. The germline gives CDR1 GTSNPN, CDR2 SVGIG (reference sequence). CDR3 length: 14 amino acids. Here the CDR3 DNA reads TGTGCCTGGAGTGAGGGGGGGGGTATCCACGAGCAGTACTTC. It specifies CAWSEGGGIHEQYF.

The chain joins TRBV5-1 to TRBJ2-2; 9 nucleotides agree with TRBD2. This CDR3 is 16 amino acids long. From germline, CDR1 is SGHRS and CDR2 YFSETQ. V was clipped by 5 bases and J by 7 bases; unmatched bases: 12. In nucleotides, the CDR3 is TGCGCCAGCAGAAAAGCCGGGACTAGCAGCGGCGGGGAGCTGTTTTTT. Translation: CASRKAGTSSGGELFF.

The rearrangement uses TRBV25-1 and TRBJ1-3; a weak D match, TRBD1 (6 bases). This CDR3 has 13 amino acids. Between the trimmed V and J ends, which lost 0 bases and 14 bases, there was a span of 14 bases. Per germline, CDR1 MGHDK and CDR2 SYGVNS. CDR3 in amino acids: CASSEYTRDNLYF. CDR3 sequence (DNA): TGTGCCAGCAGTGAATACACCCGGGACAATCTATATTTT.

The chain employs TRBV5-8 and TRBJ1-2; D not resolved. Germline V gene lookup returns CDR1 SGHTS and CDR2 YDEGEE. V lost 2 bases, J lost 2 bases, and 7 bases lay in between. The CDR3 totals 13 residues. CDR3: CASSFDGNYGYTF. The CDR3, as DNA: TGTGCCAGCAGCTTCGACGGGAACTATGGCTACACCTTC.

This chain connects TRBV18 to TRBJ2-1, with 10 positions matching TRBD2. Germline V gene data show CDR1 as KGHSH and CDR2 as LQKENI. V was pared by 8 bases and J by 7 bases, with 8 bases of the junction left unmatched. This CDR3 is 14 amino acids long. DNA for the CDR3: TGTGCCAGCCTCAGCGGGGGGGCCTTAAATGAGCAGTTCTTC. It yields the protein CASLSGGALNEQFF.

This clone occurred a few times. Compared with germline, one end of the junction differs, possibly owing to a read error. CDR3 sequence reads: CASSAAGGGHEQFF. The CDR3 bases are TGTGCTAGCAGCGCTGCAGGGGGCGGCCATGAGCAGTTCTTC. The V gene is TRBV7-7, the J gene TRBJ2-1; 8 bases match TRBD1. Germline values: CDR1 SSHAT, CDR2 FNYEAQ (reference sequence). The CDR3 covers 14 residues.

The V gene is TRBV5-4, the J gene TRBJ2-3; tentatively, D is TRBD2 (7 bases). V gave up 4 bases and J gave up 0 bases, with 18 bases separating them. CDR1 is SGHNT, CDR2 YYREEE, per germline (reference sequence). The CDR3 consists of 17 residues. Here the CDR3 reads CASSRGGGRPSTDTQYF. The CDR3 bases are TGTGCCAGCAGCCGGGGAGGGGGGCGACCCAGCACAGATACGCAGTATTTT.